Below are 23 T cell receptor beta chains sequenced from a single sample in a study of chemoradiotherapy in HPV16-positive cancers. Sequencing used immunoSEQ multiplex PCR; TCRdb keeps in-frame clones, though not all of them. This table has some 6,000 clones, more than 70% appearing once. This sample was taken from a patient who underwent chemoradiotherapy. The source of these receptors is a human donor with HPV-associated anogenital cancer.

This clone was seen a single time. V is TRBV7-2 and J is TRBJ2-7, with TRBD2 matching 7 bases. V gave up 0 bases and J gave up 3 bases; unmatched junction bases: 5. This CDR3 region has 15 residues. CDR1 is SGHTA and CDR2 is FQGNSA in the germline V gene. The CDR3 nucleotides are TGTGCCAGCAGCTTAGCGGGAGGGCCTAACTACGAGCAGTACTTC. Translation: CASSLAGGPNYEQYF.

The chain joins TRBV29-1 to TRBJ1-1, with D unclear. This CDR3 is built from 11 residues. Germline values: CDR1 SQVTM, CDR2 ANQGSEA. The ends were cut back, 7 bases at V and 5 bases at J, with 11 bases in the middle. The CDR3 protein is CSGRGRTEAFF. CDR3 nucleotides: TGCAGCGGCCGTGGGAGGACTGAAGCTTTCTTT. Filled out from reference TRBV29-1 and TRBJ1-1, the complete variable domain reads SAVISQKPSRDICQRGTSLTIQCQVDSQVTMMFWYRQQPGQSLTLIATANQGSEATYESGFVIDKFPISRPNLTFSTLTVSNMSPEDSSIYLCSGRGRTEAFFGQGTRLTVV.

This clone was picked up one time. V is TRBV6-5 and J is TRBJ1-2; possibly TRBD1 for D (6 bases). The germline V gene encodes CDR1 MNHEY and CDR2 SVGAGI. Trimming took 4 bases from V and 1 from J, leaving 10 bases between them. The length of the CDR3 is 14 residues. CDR3 sequence (DNA): TGTGCCAGCAGTTTACTAGGGGGTAACTATGGCTACACCTTC. Its translation is CASSLLGGNYGYTF.

This chain links TRBV9 with TRBJ1-1; D is possibly TRBD1 (6 bases). The CDR3 is 14 residues long. Trimming removed 3 bases from V and 3 bases from J, with 12 bases in between. Germline CDR1 and CDR2: SGDLS and YYNGEE. The CDR3 region has the DNA TGTGCCAGCAGCGCTAGGCACAGGGACACTGAAGCTTTCTTT. This translates into CASSARHRDTEAFF. Complete variable domain (other parts from reference TRBV9 and TRBJ1-1): DSGVTQTPKHLITATGQRVTLRCSPRSGDLSVYWYQQSLDQGLQFLIQYYNGEERAKGNILERFSAQQFPDLHSELNLSSLELGDSALYFCASSARHRDTEAFFGQGTRLTVV.

The genes are TRBV28 and TRBJ1-2; no clear D gene. The CDR3 loop spans 15 amino acids. CDR1 and CDR2 from the germline V gene are MDHEN and SYDVKM. V was pared by 6 bases and J by 0 bases, with 14 bases between. The CDR3 nucleotides read TGTGCCAGCAGCAGCGCAGACGTCACTAACTATGGCTACACCTTC. Protein: CASSSADVTNYGYTF.

Only a few counts were recorded for this clone. The chain combines TRBV30 with TRBJ2-3; maybe TRBD2 (6 bases). The CDR3 contains 11 residues. The germline gives CDR1 GTSNPN, CDR2 SVGIG (reference sequence). Trimming pared 8 bases from V and 2 bases from J, leaving 8 bases between. CDR3 bases: TGTGCCGGGGGGACCACAGATACGCAGTATTTT. This sequence encodes CAGGTTDTQYF.

The chain carries TRBV7-3 and TRBJ2-1, with 7 bases identical to TRBD2. The germline V gene encodes CDR1 SGHTA and CDR2 FQGTGA. The CDR3 is 15 amino acids. V lost 5 bases and J lost 8; bases outside the gene matches: 12. CDR3 coding DNA: TGTGCCAGCAGCCCAAGCGGACTAGTTGATCATGAGCAGTTCTTC. It yields the protein CASSPSGLVDHEQFF.

This sequence joins TRBV11-3 and TRBJ2-7, with unresolved D. Germline CDR1 and CDR2: SGHNT and YENEEA. V lost 0 bases and J 9 bases, leaving 12 bases between the germline ends. The CDR3 covers 13 residues. The CDR3 region has the DNA TGTGCCAGCAGCTTAGATCGGTCCCTCGGGCAGTACTTC. It encodes CASSLDRSLGQYF.

The chain employs TRBV27 and TRBJ1-4; 8 bases map to TRBD1. The length of the CDR3 is 13 residues. CDR1 is MNHEY and CDR2 is SMNVEV in the germline V gene (reference sequence). With 5 bases clipped from V and 10 bases from J, the junction kept 6 bases outside the gene matches. The DNA of the CDR3 is TGTGCCAGCAGTAGGACAGGGCCTGGAAAACTGTTTTTT. Amino acid sequence: CASSRTGPGKLFF.

This clone was recorded a few times. Here the CDR3 DNA reads TGTGCCAGCAGTTTGCGGGAAATGACCTACGAGCAGTACTTC. Translation: CASSLREMTYEQYF. The genes are TRBV14 and TRBJ2-7, with D perhaps matching TRBD2 (6 bases). This CDR3 spans 14 amino acids. Trimming removed 6 bases from V and 2 bases from J, with 14 bases in between. Germline values: CDR1 SGHDN, CDR2 FVKESK.

V usage is TRBV27 and J usage is TRBJ1-2; the D gene is possibly TRBD1 (6 bases). The ends were cut back, 5 bases at V and 7 bases at J, with 14 bases in the middle. Germline-derived CDR1 and CDR2 are MNHEY and SMNVEV (reference sequence). This CDR3 is built from 13 residues. CDR3 in amino acids: CASSTTGFGGYTF. The CDR3 DNA reads as TGTGCCAGCAGTACGACAGGCTTCGGTGGCTACACCTTC.

This rearrangement joins TRBV28 to TRBJ2-1; D remains ambiguous. Looked up from germline, CDR1 is MDHEN and CDR2 is SYDVKM. The CDR3 runs to 12 residues. V was pared by 2 bases and J by 15 bases, with 14 bases between. The chain's CDR3 is CASSLGHLRWFF. CDR3 coding DNA: TGTGCCAGCAGTTTAGGCCATCTTCGATGGTTCTTC.

This clone was detected only a few times. The chain is built from TRBV19 and TRBJ1-4, with D uncertain. V lost 6 bases and J lost 6, with 5 bases in between. This CDR3 is built from 11 residues. Per the germline V gene, CDR1 is LNHDA and CDR2 is SQIVND (reference sequence). The CDR3, as DNA: TGTGCCAGTAGGGCGGATGAAAAACTGTTTTTT. Its translation is CASRADEKLFF.

This sequence joins TRBV4-1 and TRBJ2-3; the D call may be TRBD1 or TRBD2 (5 bases each). The germline V and J ends were trimmed by 5 bases and 5 bases, with 17 bases remaining between them. CDR3 length equals 15 residues. Germline CDR1 is MGHRA and CDR2 is YSYEKL. CDR3 bases: TGCGCCAGCAGCTCAAGGAGCAGGGACCGAGATACGCAGTATTTT. It encodes CASSSRSRDRDTQYF.

This CDR3 reads CASSPQGYSPLHF. DNA for the CDR3: TGTGCCAGCAGCCCGCAGGGTTATTCACCCCTCCACTTT. The chain has TRBV11-3 and TRBJ1-6; tentatively, D is TRBD1 (5 bases). The V and J ends lost 5 bases and 8 bases respectively, with 10 bases between them. Germline loops: CDR1 SGHNT, CDR2 YENEEA. The CDR3 contains 13 residues.

The CDR3 loop is CASSQDIGLAGLGEQFF. As DNA, the CDR3 is TGCGCCAGCAGCCAAGATATAGGACTAGCGGGACTAGGTGAGCAGTTCTTC. The gene calls are TRBV4-3 and TRBJ2-1, with 12 bases matching TRBD2. V lost 0 bases, J lost 9 bases, and 9 bases stayed unmatched. The CDR3 extends over 17 amino acids. From germline, CDR1 is LGHNA and CDR2 YSLEER.

V gene TRBV30 combines with J gene TRBJ2-5, with no clear D. Germline CDR1 GTSNPN, CDR2 SVGIG (reference sequence). This CDR3 has 13 residues. Trimming took off 2 bases at V and 5 bases at J, with 12 bases between the two ends. CDR3 in DNA: TGTGCCTGGAGTTGGACGGAGAAGGAGACCCAGTACTTC. It encodes CAWSWTEKETQYF.

This clone was seen once. The chain carries TRBV7-2 and TRBJ1-1; 8 bases align to TRBD1. The V segment lost 2 bases and the J segment 1 base; nucleotides outside the gene matches: 3. This CDR3 is built from 15 residues. Germline V lookup: CDR1 SGHTA, CDR2 FQGNSA. Here the CDR3 reads CASSLSGTGNTEAFF. The CDR3 nucleotides are TGTGCCAGCAGCTTATCCGGGACAGGGAACACTGAAGCTTTCTTT.

The chain couples TRBV9 to TRBJ1-1; D gene uncertain. The CDR3 is made up of 15 amino acids. In germline, CDR1 is SGDLS, CDR2 YYNGEE. With 4 bases removed from V and 1 base from J, the gap between germline ends came to 14 bases. The CDR3 DNA reads TGTGCCAGCAGCCCAAAAGGAGGCACGAACACTGAAGCTTTCTTT. Encoded protein: CASSPKGGTNTEAFF.

DNA of the CDR3: TGTGCCAGCAGCTTAAGCCAGGGGAGCTCCTACGAGCAGTACGTC. It codes for CASSLSQGSSYEQYV. This chain joins TRBV7-2 and TRBJ2-7; D might be TRBD1 (6 bases). This CDR3 comprises 15 residues. Germline CDR1 and CDR2: SGHTA and FQGNSA. Trimming cost V 2 bases and J 0 bases, with 11 bases left between them.

This clone has just a few counts. The chain combines TRBV5-1 with TRBJ2-2; 10 positions match TRBD1. CDR3 length: 18 amino acids. Trimming cost V 2 bases and J 3 bases; bases outside gene matches: 10. The germline gives CDR1 SGHRS, CDR2 YFSETQ. DNA of the CDR3: TGCGCCAGCAGCTTTCCCCCGGACAGGGGGAAGGACACCGGGGAGCTGTTTTTT. It codes for CASSFPPDRGKDTGELFF.

The table lists this clone with a few counts. V and J are TRBV19 and TRBJ2-2; tentative D call: TRBD1 (5 bases). This CDR3 has 14 residues. The V gene's germline CDR1 is LNHDA and CDR2 SQIVND (reference sequence). V lost 7 bases to trimming and J lost 1 base, with 10 bases between them. The CDR3 sequence: CASTYQGNTGELFF. Here the CDR3 DNA reads TGTGCCAGTACCTATCAGGGGAACACCGGGGAGCTGTTTTTT.

The J gene is TRBJ1-5, the V gene TRBV9; 8 positions agree with TRBD1. V lost 0 bases and J lost 0; bases outside the gene matches: 2. Germline assignment: CDR1 SGDLS and CDR2 YYNGEE. The CDR3 runs to 16 residues. The CDR3 DNA reads as TGTGCCAGCAGCGTAGGGGACAGGCTTAGCAATCAGCCCCAGCATTTT. Its translation: CASSVGDRLSNQPQHF.